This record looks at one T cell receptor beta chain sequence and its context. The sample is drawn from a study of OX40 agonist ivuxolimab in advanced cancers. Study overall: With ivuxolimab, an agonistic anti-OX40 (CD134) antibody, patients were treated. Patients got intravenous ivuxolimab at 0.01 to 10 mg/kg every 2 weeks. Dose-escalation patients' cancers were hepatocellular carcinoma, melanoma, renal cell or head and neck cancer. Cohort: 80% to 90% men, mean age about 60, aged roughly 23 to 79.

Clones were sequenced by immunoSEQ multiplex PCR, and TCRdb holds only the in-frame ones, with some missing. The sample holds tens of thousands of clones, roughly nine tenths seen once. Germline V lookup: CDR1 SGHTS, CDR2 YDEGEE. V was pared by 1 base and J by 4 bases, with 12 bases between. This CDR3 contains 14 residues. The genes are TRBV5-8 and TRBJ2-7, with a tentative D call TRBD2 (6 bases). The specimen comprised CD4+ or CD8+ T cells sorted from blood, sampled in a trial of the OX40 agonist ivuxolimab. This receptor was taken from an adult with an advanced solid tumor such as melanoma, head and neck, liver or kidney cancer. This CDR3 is CASSLPGAKYEQYF. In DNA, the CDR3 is TGTGCCAGCAGCTTGCCGGGAGCCAAATACGAGCAGTACTTC.